This paragraph reports one T cell receptor (beta chain). Its matching antigen is unknown. This sample stems from a study of CD8 T cells in ankylosing spondylitis. Points from the study as a whole: Clones that were linked to disease were CD8+ and were relatively rare in peripheral blood. Reportedly, disease-linked clones are significantly enriched in ankylosing spondylitis patients' matched synovial fluid. Several of the motif variants were reported before in synovial fluid and blood from reactive arthritis. About 8 highly homologous variants made up a TCR beta motif, and this motif appeared characteristic of ankylosing spondylitis blood.

The CDR3 has 18 amino acids. Germline V CDR1 and CDR2: LNHNV, YYDKDF (reference sequence). Between the trimmed V and J ends, which lost 2 bases and 3 bases, there was a span of 20 bases. Scientists made TCR beta libraries using quantitative 5'-RACE with molecular barcodes. Each CDR3 protein gets one entry after TCRdb re-called the 5' RACE reads with MiXCR. This table has 470,000 or so distinct CDR3 sequences, 25% to 30% appearing once. The genes are TRBV15 and TRBJ1-3; D remains ambiguous. The sample consisted of blood, either unsorted or a sorted T cell fraction (not recorded which). This TCR was sampled from a male donor with ankylosing spondylitis. The DNA of the CDR3 is TGTGCCACCAGCAGATTCCCCACTGTGGGGTTGGGTGGAAACACCATATATTTT. Amino acid sequence: CATSRFPTVGLGGNTIYF.